This TCR beta chain was profiled in a study of blood T cells in healthy people across ages. Points from the study as a whole: The diversity estimates, figures obtained from one million T cells, were considered underestimates.

Germline V gene data show CDR1 as SGHKS and CDR2 as YYEKEE (reference sequence). This CDR3 region has 15 residues. Trimming left V 4 bases short and J 0 bases short, with 12 bases between. This clonotype was seen a few times. Its antigen is as yet unknown. A sample-barcoded 5' primer and a J-beta primer mix were used in a second PCR of about 7 to 12 cycles. TCRdb reprocessed the 5' RACE reads via MiXCR and lists one record per CDR3 protein. The table shows over a million distinct CDR3 sequences, with 35% to 45% occurring only once. Samples each yielded at least 5.5 micrograms of total RNA. The sequenced sample was blood. This clonotype was sampled from a woman under 30 in good health. The V and J genes are TRBV5-5 and TRBJ2-3, with TRBD1 as a possible D gene (6 bases). The CDR3 is CASSGTGLSTDTQYF. DNA for the CDR3: TGTGCCAGCAGCGGTACAGGGTTGAGCACAGATACGCAGTATTTT.